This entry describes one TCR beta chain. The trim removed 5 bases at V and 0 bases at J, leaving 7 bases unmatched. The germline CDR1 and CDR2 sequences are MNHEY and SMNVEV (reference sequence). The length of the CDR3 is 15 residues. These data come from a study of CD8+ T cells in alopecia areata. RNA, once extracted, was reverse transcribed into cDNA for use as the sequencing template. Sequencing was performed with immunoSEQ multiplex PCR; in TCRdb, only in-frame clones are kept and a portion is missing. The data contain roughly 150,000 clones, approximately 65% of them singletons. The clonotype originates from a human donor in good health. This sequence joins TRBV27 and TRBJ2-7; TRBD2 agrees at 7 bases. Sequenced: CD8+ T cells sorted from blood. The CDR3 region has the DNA TGTGCCAGCAGTAGCCGGGAGGCAAGCTCCTACGAGCAGTACTTC. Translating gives CASSSREASSYEQYF.